The rows below give T cell receptor beta chains drawn from one sample of a study of CD8 T cells in ankylosing spondylitis. Each CDR3 protein gets one entry after TCRdb re-called the 5' RACE reads with MiXCR. In the table there are 220,000 or so distinct CDR3 sequences, around 17% of which are singletons. The sequencing sample was made of blood, either unsorted or a sorted T cell fraction (not recorded which). The source of these receptors is a male donor with ankylosing spondylitis. CDR3s include the opening cysteine and the closing phenylalanine or tryptophan. Fields, in order: J gene, D gene, V gene, clone size, CDR3 protein, CDR3 DNA. A D gene is named only where the DNA matches it firmly. The size of a clone is reported for some rows only, either as once, few or many, or as a class for expanded clones.

>TRBJ2-7|-|TRBV10-3|-
CAISTGLAYEQYF
TGTGCCATCAGTACAGGGCTGGCCTACGAGCAGTACTTC
>TRBJ2-7|-|TRBV11-1|-
CASSFFRDPWDEQYF
TGTGCCAGCAGCTTTTTCCGGGACCCCTGGGACGAGCAGTACTTC
>TRBJ2-3|-|TRBV29-1|many
CSVEDILGLVEADTQYF
TGCAGCGTTGAAGACATCCTAGGACTTGTGGAGGCAGATACGCAGTATTTT
>TRBJ1-1|-|TRBV5-1|-
CASSTKQGLMAEAFF
TGCGCCAGCAGCACAAAACAGGGTTTAATGGCTGAAGCTTTCTTT
>TRBJ2-3|-|TRBV6-2/TRBV6-3|-
CASRELASTDTQYF
TGTGCCAGCAGGGAACTAGCATCCACAGATACGCAGTATTTT
>TRBJ2-3|-|TRBV7-3|-
CASSPLSAVTDTQYF
TGTGCCAGCAGCCCACTGTCGGCTGTCACAGATACGCAGTATTTT
>TRBJ2-2|-|TRBV4-1|few
CASSHYTGELFF
TGCGCCAGCAGCCATTACACCGGGGAGCTGTTTTTT
>TRBJ2-7|TRBD1|TRBV28|-
CASSSPRQGGYEQYF
TGTGCCAGCAGTTCCCCCAGACAGGGTGGATACGAGCAGTACTTC
>TRBJ2-3|-|TRBV25-1|-
CARRRDTQYF
TGTGCCAGGAGACGAGATACGCAGTATTTT
>TRBJ2-7|TRBD1|TRBV10-3|few
CAISDPGTGVEQYF
TGTGCCATCAGTGATCCCGGGACAGGGGTTGAGCAGTACTTC
>TRBJ1-1|TRBD1|TRBV27|few
CASSVITGDTEAFF
TGTGCCAGCAGTGTAATAACAGGGGACACTGAAGCTTTCTTT
>TRBJ2-1|TRBD1|TRBV29-1|-
CSAVILEDRETYNEQFF
TGCAGCGCCGTTATCCTTGAGGACAGGGAGACCTACAATGAGCAGTTCTTC
>TRBJ2-5|-|TRBV2|-
CASTPWGRETQYF
TGTGCCAGCACCCCGTGGGGCCGGGAGACCCAGTACTTC
>TRBJ2-5|-|TRBV29-1|-
CTELSSDQETQYF
TGCACCGAGTTGAGTTCAGACCAAGAGACCCAGTACTTC
>TRBJ2-2|-|TRBV7-9|few
CASSPWTTGGELFF
TGTGCCAGCAGCCCCTGGACTACCGGTGGGGAGCTGTTTTTT
>TRBJ2-7|TRBD1|TRBV5-1|-
CASTKKDRVDIYEQYF
TGCGCCAGCACCAAAAAGGACAGGGTAGATATCTACGAGCAGTACTTC
>TRBJ2-1|-|TRBV12-3/TRBV12-4|-
CASSPPSSANNEQFF
TGTGCCAGCAGTCCCCCTTCTAGCGCCAACAATGAGCAGTTCTTC
>TRBJ2-6|TRBD1|TRBV14|-
CASSLTGQGYDSGANVLTF
TGTGCCAGCAGCCTTACTGGACAGGGCTACGACTCTGGGGCCAACGTCCTGACTTTC
>TRBJ1-1|-|TRBV2|-
CASSDQGTEAFF
TGTGCCAGCAGTGACCAGGGTACTGAAGCTTTCTTT
>TRBJ2-1|-|TRBV5-1|few
CASEHYPTVSYNEQFF
TGCGCCAGCGAACATTACCCGACAGTCTCCTACAATGAGCAGTTCTTC
>TRBJ2-3|-|TRBV20-1|-
CSATTYLADTQYF
TGCAGTGCAACGACATATTTGGCAGATACGCAGTATTTT
>TRBJ1-5|-|TRBV5-1|few
CASSLRTTYSNQPQHF
TGCGCCAGCAGCTTGAGGACAACCTATAGCAATCAGCCCCAGCATTTT